The 25 T cell receptor beta chains in this list originate from one sample, sequenced in a study of CD8 T cells in Susac syndrome (dated by TCRdb to the late 2010s). The library was prepared using the immunoSEQ multiplex PCR assay. RNA was extracted using the RNeasy kit, and about 0.45 to 1 ug of the RNA was reverse transcribed with random hexamers. Through fastp at Q25 and MiXCR, TCRdb rebuilt clones from the public reads, retaining in-frame beta chains. Every CDR3 protein is listed once, alongside the most common genes and DNA of its rows. This sample gives hundreds of thousands of distinct CDR3 sequences in total; approximately 90% of them show up just once. The leading ten clones occupy 0.1% to 0.15% of the sample. The material sequenced was CD8+ T cells from PBMCs. These receptors came from a human donor with multiple sclerosis.

The count of this clonotype is one. The rearrangement uses TRBV9 and TRBJ1-5; D ambiguous. The V gene's germline CDR1 is SGDLS and CDR2 YYNGEE. The V end lost 7 bases, the J end lost 0 bases, and 17 bases lay between the germline ends. CDR3 length: 16 residues. In DNA form, the CDR3 reads TGTGCCAGCCCGCTAGACCCCCAGTATAGCAATCAGCCCCAGCATTTT. Its protein is CASPLDPQYSNQPQHF.

The chain recombines TRBV28 with TRBJ2-5; D not resolved. The CDR3 has 14 residues. Germline CDR1 and CDR2: MDHEN and SYDVKM. V was trimmed by 3 bases and J by 0 bases, leaving 8 bases between them. This CDR3 is CASSFARYQETQYF. The CDR3 DNA is TGTGCCAGCAGTTTTGCAAGGTACCAAGAGACCCAGTACTTC. Full variable domain (outside the CDR3, taken from reference TRBV28 and TRBJ2-5): DVKVTQSSRYLVKRTGEKVFLECVQDMDHENMFWYRQDPGLGLRLIYFSYDVKMKEKGDIPEGYSVSREKKERFSLILESASTNQTSMYLCASSFARYQETQYFGPGTRLLVL.

This chain uses TRBV6-5 with TRBJ1-5, with 9 bases fitting TRBD1. With 1 base clipped from V and 7 bases from J, the junction kept 8 bases outside the gene matches. The germline gives CDR1 MNHEY, CDR2 SVGAGI. This CDR3 is built from 16 residues. The CDR3 is CASSYYRGRREQPQHF. CDR3 nucleotides: TGTGCCAGCAGTTACTACAGGGGGCGCCGGGAACAGCCCCAGCATTTT.

This clonotype was recorded once. The CDR3 nucleotides read TGTGCCTGGAGAGAAGCCCCGCAAGGTGAAGCTTTCTTT. Amino acids: CAWREAPQGEAFF. The rearrangement joins TRBV30 to TRBJ1-1; no reliable D call. Germline assignment: CDR1 GTSNPN and CDR2 SVGIG (reference sequence). The CDR3 is 13 residues long. Trimming removed 3 bases from V and 7 bases from J, with 15 bases in between.

This clonotype was detected only a few times. The V gene is TRBV18, the J gene TRBJ1-5; D is unclear. V was pared by 3 bases and J by 0 bases, with 3 bases between. CDR1 and CDR2 from the germline V gene are KGHSH and LQKENI. The CDR3 contains 13 residues. This CDR3 reads CASSPGSNQPQHF. The DNA for the CDR3 is TGTGCCAGCTCACCGGGTAGCAATCAGCCCCAGCATTTT. The variable domain in full, completed from reference TRBV18 and TRBJ1-5, reads NAGVMQNPRHLVRRRGQEARLRCSPMKGHSHVYWYRQLPEEGLKFMVYLQKENIIDESGMPKERFSAEFPKEGPSILRIQQVVRGDSAAYFCASSPGSNQPQHFGDGTRLSIL.

This rearrangement joins TRBV4-3 to TRBJ2-7, with D possibly TRBD2 on 5 matching bases. The V gene lost 0 bases and the J gene lost 5 bases, with 8 bases spanning the gap. The CDR3 is 13 amino acids. CDR1 LGHNA and CDR2 YSLEER come from the germline V gene. The CDR3 region is CASSQDSGDEQYF. The CDR3 nucleotides are TGCGCCAGCAGCCAAGATTCCGGGGACGAGCAGTACTTC.

This clonotype is a singleton in its sample. The rearrangement links TRBV30 to TRBJ1-1; the D is unclear. Trimming left V 5 bases short and J 1 base short, with 8 bases between. The CDR3 sequence is 12 residues long. Germline V gene sequence: CDR1 GTSNPN, CDR2 SVGIG (reference sequence). The CDR3 sequence is CAWCGTNTEAFF. CDR3 coding DNA: TGTGCCTGGTGCGGAACGAACACTGAAGCTTTCTTT.

This clonotype occurred once. The chain links TRBV7-6 to TRBJ2-3; possible D gene TRBD1, 6 bases. This CDR3 is 17 amino acids long. In germline, CDR1 is SGHVS, CDR2 FNYEAQ. With 2 bases removed from V and 11 bases from J, the gap between germline ends came to 26 bases. The CDR3 reads CASSLFEPEDSLWLQYF. In DNA, the CDR3 is TGTGCCAGCAGCTTATTCGAACCGGAGGACAGTCTCTGGCTGCAGTATTTT.

The genes are TRBV13 and TRBJ2-7; perhaps TRBD1 as D (6 bases). This CDR3 has 13 amino acids. Per germline, CDR1 PRHDT and CDR2 FYEKMQ (reference sequence). The germline V and J ends were trimmed by 6 bases and 6 bases, with 15 bases remaining between them. In nucleotides, the CDR3 is TGTGCCAGCAGTCGAAGGGGGTTACTCGAGCAGTACTTC. This codes for CASSRRGLLEQYF.

The chain carries TRBV6-1 and TRBJ2-1; D tentatively fits TRBD1 or TRBD2 (5 bases each). CDR1 and CDR2 from the germline V gene are MNHNS and SASEGT. V was pared by 7 bases and J by 9 bases, with 19 bases between. The CDR3 has 14 residues. The CDR3 loop is CASNPMGPSSEQFF. The CDR3 region has the DNA TGTGCCAGCAACCCAATGGGACCGTCTAGTGAGCAGTTCTTC.

J is TRBJ2-7 and V is TRBV27; no clear D. CDR1 is MNHEY, CDR2 SMNVEV, per germline (reference sequence). The CDR3 extends over 14 amino acids. V shed 5 bases and J shed 0 bases, with 11 bases lying between them. The CDR3 sequence: CASSTWRSSYEQYF. CDR3 DNA: TGTGCCAGCAGTACCTGGAGATCCTCCTACGAGCAGTACTTC.

This CDR3 reads CASSQVGGRDEFF. CDR3 sequence (DNA): TGCGCCAGCAGCCAAGTCGGGGGACGAGACGAGTTCTTC. The chain couples TRBV4-1 to TRBJ2-1; D may be TRBD2 (6 bases). V lost 1 base to trimming and J lost 14 bases, with 15 bases between them. The germline V gene encodes CDR1 MGHRA and CDR2 YSYEKL. The CDR3 has 13 amino acids.

The rearrangement uses TRBV29-1 and TRBJ2-1, with D possibly matching TRBD2 (6 bases). Germline V gene data show CDR1 as SQVTM and CDR2 as ANQGSEA. The CDR3 covers 17 residues. Trimming shortened V by 0 bases and J by 9 bases, and 24 bases separated the two germline ends. For the CDR3, the DNA is TGCAGCGTTGAAGACTTCATGGGACTGGCAGAGGTCGGTGAGCAGTTCTTC. Its translation is CSVEDFMGLAEVGEQFF.

The chain carries TRBV11-2 and TRBJ2-7; D ambiguous. V was trimmed by 3 bases and J by 4 bases, leaving 13 bases between them. Germline V gene lookup returns CDR1 SGHAT and CDR2 FQNNGV. The CDR3 length is 14 residues. The chain's CDR3 is CASSFGSSRYEQYF. The CDR3 nucleotides are TGTGCCAGCAGCTTCGGGTCTTCGCGGTACGAGCAGTACTTC.

The chain couples TRBV29-1 to TRBJ2-1; no reliable D call. V lost 7 bases and J 0 bases, leaving 19 bases between the germline ends. Looked up from germline, CDR1 is SQVTM and CDR2 is ANQGSEA. The CDR3 sequence is 16 residues long. The CDR3 DNA reads as TGCAGCGCCGCCGAAGACTCTCCGAGCTCCTACAATGAGCAGTTCTTC. It specifies CSAAEDSPSSYNEQFF.

The CDR3 DNA follows: TGCAGTGCTACTAGCGGGAGAGATAATGAGCAGTTCTTC. It is translated as CSATSGRDNEQFF. The rearrangement links TRBV20-1 to TRBJ2-1; 10 nucleotides agree with TRBD2. Trimming cost V 4 bases and J 7 bases; bases outside gene matches: 4. The V gene's germline CDR1 is DFQATT and CDR2 SNEGSKA (reference sequence). The CDR3 covers 13 residues.

The chain couples TRBV9 to TRBJ1-1, with unresolved D. From germline, CDR1 is SGDLS and CDR2 YYNGEE. This CDR3 spans 14 amino acids. V was cut by 0 bases and J by 4 bases, with 10 bases left in between. The CDR3 bases are TGTGCCAGCAGCGTAGGGAGTCGGAGCACTGAAGCTTTCTTT. Its protein product is CASSVGSRSTEAFF.

This clonotype turned up a few times. The DNA for the CDR3 is TGTGCCAGCAGTGAGGGGGGTGGCACTGAAGCTTTCTTT. Its translation is CASSEGGGTEAFF. This chain links TRBV9 with TRBJ1-1; possibly TRBD1 for D (6 bases). Germline CDR1 and CDR2: SGDLS and YYNGEE. V was pared by 5 bases and J by 4 bases, with 12 bases between. CDR3 length: 13 amino acids.

This rearrangement joins TRBV5-4 to TRBJ1-2; weak D call: TRBD1 (5 bases). Germline V gene sequence: CDR1 SGHNT, CDR2 YYREEE (reference sequence). Between the trimmed V and J ends, which lost 2 bases and 4 bases, there was a span of 21 bases. The CDR3 length is 17 residues. The CDR3: CASSFWEGSPVGYGYTF. Written as DNA, the CDR3 is TGTGCCAGCAGCTTTTGGGAGGGGTCTCCGGTCGGCTATGGCTACACCTTC.

The V call is TRBV7-9, the J call TRBJ1-2; D may be TRBD1 (5 bases). The CDR3 is made up of 15 amino acids. Germline lookup yields CDR1 SEHNR and CDR2 FQNEAQ (reference sequence). Trimming pared 5 bases from V and 8 bases from J, leaving 21 bases between. CDR3 loop: CASSIVSIGAGGYTF. The CDR3 nucleotides are TGTGCCAGCAGCATAGTTTCGATCGGGGCCGGGGGCTACACCTTC.

This rearrangement joins TRBV4-3 to TRBJ2-5; D not resolved. CDR3 length equals 15 residues. Per the germline V gene, CDR1 is LGHNA and CDR2 is YSLEER. V lost 0 bases to trimming and J lost 2 bases, with 10 bases between them. CDR3 bases: TGCGCCAGCAGCCAAGATACGGGTGGGCAAGAGACCCAGTACTTC. It is translated as CASSQDTGGQETQYF.

A few counts support this clonotype. V usage is TRBV4-1 and J usage is TRBJ1-6; TRBD1 is a possible D gene (5 bases). Trimming took 1 base from V and 3 from J, leaving 7 bases between them. Germline V gene data show CDR1 as MGHRA and CDR2 as YSYEKL. CDR3 length: 15 residues. The CDR3 sequence: CASSQGQGYNSPLHF. As DNA, the CDR3 is TGCGCCAGCAGCCAAGGGCAGGGCTATAATTCACCCCTCCACTTT.

The V call is TRBV4-3, the J call TRBJ2-7; D gene ambiguous. CDR1 LGHNA and CDR2 YSLEER come from the germline V gene. The CDR3 has 15 residues. V lost 0 bases and J lost 0, with 9 bases in between. CDR3 sequence: CASSQDPSASYEQYF. The CDR3 DNA is TGCGCCAGCAGCCAAGATCCCAGCGCCTCCTACGAGCAGTACTTC.

The chain combines TRBV7-9 with TRBJ2-2; no definite D call. From germline, CDR1 is SEHNR and CDR2 FQNEAQ (reference sequence). Trimming took off 4 bases at V and 5 bases at J, with 11 bases between the two ends. This CDR3 spans 14 amino acids. CDR3 loop: CASSWPGSTGELFF. CDR3 DNA sequence: TGTGCCAGCAGCTGGCCCGGGTCTACCGGGGAGCTGTTTTTT.

The rearrangement uses TRBV7-9 and TRBJ1-1; 7 bases align to TRBD1. The CDR3 is made up of 15 amino acids. Trimming removed 5 bases from V and 1 base from J; junction bases left unmatched: 7. Germline loops: CDR1 SEHNR, CDR2 FQNEAQ (reference sequence). CDR3 in amino acids: CASSPPTGKNTEAFF. The CDR3, as DNA: TGTGCCAGCAGCCCACCGACAGGGAAGAACACTGAAGCTTTCTTT.